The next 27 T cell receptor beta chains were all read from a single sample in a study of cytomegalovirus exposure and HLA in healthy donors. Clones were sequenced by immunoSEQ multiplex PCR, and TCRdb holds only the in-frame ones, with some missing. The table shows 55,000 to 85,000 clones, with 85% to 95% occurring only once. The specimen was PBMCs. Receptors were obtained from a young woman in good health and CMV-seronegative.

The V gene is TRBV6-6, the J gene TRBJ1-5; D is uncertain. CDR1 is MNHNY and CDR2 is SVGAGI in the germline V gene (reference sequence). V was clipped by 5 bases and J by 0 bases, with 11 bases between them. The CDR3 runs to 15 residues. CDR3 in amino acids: CASSGHEDSNQPQHF. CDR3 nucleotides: TGTGCCAGCAGTGGTCACGAGGATAGCAATCAGCCCCAGCATTTT.

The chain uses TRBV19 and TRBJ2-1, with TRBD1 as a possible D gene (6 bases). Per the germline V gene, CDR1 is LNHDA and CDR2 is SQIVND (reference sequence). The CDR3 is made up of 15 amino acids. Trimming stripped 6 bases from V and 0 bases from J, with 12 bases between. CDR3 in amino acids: CASRDSFSSYNEQFF. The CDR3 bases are TGTGCCAGTAGGGACAGCTTTAGCTCCTACAATGAGCAGTTCTTC.

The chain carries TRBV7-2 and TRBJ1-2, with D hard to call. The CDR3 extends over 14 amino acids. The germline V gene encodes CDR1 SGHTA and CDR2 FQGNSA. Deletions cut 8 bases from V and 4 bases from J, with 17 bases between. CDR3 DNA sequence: TGTGCCAGCGGCCCGCTGGCAGCGATCTATGGCTACACCTTC. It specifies CASGPLAAIYGYTF.

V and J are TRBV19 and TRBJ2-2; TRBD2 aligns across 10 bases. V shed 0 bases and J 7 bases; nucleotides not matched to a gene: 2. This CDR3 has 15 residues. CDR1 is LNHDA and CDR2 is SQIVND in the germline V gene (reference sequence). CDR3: CASSIDRLAGGELFF. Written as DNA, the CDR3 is TGTGCCAGTAGTATAGATCGACTAGCGGGCGGGGAGCTGTTTTTT.

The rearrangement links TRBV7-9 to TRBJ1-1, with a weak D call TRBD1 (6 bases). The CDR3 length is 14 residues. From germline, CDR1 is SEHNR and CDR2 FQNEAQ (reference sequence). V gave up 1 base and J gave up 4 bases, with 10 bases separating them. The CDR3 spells CASSLVQGSTEAFF. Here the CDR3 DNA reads TGTGCCAGCAGCTTAGTACAGGGAAGCACTGAAGCTTTCTTT.

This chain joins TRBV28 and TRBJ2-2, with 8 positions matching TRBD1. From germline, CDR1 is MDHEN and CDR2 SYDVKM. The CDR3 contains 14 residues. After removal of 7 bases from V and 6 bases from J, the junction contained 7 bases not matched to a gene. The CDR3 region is CASTTGGGSGELFF. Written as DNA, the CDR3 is TGTGCCAGCACCACAGGGGGTGGGTCCGGGGAGCTGTTTTTT. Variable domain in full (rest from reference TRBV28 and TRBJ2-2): DVKVTQSSRYLVKRTGEKVFLECVQDMDHENMFWYRQDPGLGLRLIYFSYDVKMKEKGDIPEGYSVSREKKERFSLILESASTNQTSMYLCASTTGGGSGELFFGEGSRLTVL.

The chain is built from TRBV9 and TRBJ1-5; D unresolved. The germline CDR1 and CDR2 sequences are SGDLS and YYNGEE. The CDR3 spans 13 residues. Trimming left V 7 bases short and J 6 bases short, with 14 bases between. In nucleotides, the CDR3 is TGTGCCAGCGCCGCGGCTGACGGTCAGCCCCAGCATTTT. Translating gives CASAAADGQPQHF.

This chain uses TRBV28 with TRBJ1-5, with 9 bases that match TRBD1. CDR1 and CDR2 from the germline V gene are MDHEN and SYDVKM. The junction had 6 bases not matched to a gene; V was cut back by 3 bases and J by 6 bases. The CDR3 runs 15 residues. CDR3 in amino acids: CASSFLTGGGQPQHF. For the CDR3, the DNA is TGTGCCAGCAGTTTCTTGACAGGGGGAGGTCAGCCCCAGCATTTT.

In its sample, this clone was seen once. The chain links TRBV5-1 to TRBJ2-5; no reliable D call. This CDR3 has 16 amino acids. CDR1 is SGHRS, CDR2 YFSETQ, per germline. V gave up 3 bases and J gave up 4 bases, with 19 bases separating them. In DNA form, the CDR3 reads TGCGCCAGCAGCTCTCGGTCCGTCCGCTCGGGAGAGACCCAGTACTTC. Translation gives CASSSRSVRSGETQYF.

For the CDR3, the DNA is TGCGCCAGCAAGACCGGGACAGGGCACTCACCCCTCCACTTT. Amino acid sequence: CASKTGTGHSPLHF. The V gene is TRBV5-1, the J gene TRBJ1-6, with 9 bases fitting TRBD1. The length of the CDR3 is 14 residues. V was pared by 6 bases and J by 10 bases, with 8 bases of the junction left unmatched. Looked up from germline, CDR1 is SGHRS and CDR2 is YFSETQ.

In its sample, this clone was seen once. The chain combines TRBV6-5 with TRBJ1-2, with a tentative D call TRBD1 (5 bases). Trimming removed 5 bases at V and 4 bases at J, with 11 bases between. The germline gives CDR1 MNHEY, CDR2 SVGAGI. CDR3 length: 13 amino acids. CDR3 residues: CASSMTDTYGYTF. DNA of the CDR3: TGTGCCAGCAGTATGACAGATACCTATGGCTACACCTTC.

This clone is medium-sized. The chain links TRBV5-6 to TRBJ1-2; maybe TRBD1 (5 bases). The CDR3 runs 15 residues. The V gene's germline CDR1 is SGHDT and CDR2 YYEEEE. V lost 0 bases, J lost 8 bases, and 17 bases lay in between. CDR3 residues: CASSLAGMKVSGYTF. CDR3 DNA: TGTGCCAGCAGCTTGGCAGGGATGAAGGTCAGCGGCTACACCTTC.

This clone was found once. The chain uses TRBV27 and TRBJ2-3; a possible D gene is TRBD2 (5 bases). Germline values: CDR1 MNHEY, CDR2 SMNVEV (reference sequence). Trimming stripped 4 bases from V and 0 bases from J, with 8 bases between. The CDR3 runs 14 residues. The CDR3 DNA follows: TGTGCCAGCAGTTCCGGGATCAGCACAGATACGCAGTATTTT. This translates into CASSSGISTDTQYF.

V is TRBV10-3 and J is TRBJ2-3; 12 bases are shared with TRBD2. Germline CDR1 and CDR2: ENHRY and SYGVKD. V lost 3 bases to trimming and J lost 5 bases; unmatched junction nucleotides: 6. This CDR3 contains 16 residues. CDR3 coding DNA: TGTGCCATCAGTGACCAACTAGCGGGGGGTAGAGATACGCAGTATTTT. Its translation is CAISDQLAGGRDTQYF.

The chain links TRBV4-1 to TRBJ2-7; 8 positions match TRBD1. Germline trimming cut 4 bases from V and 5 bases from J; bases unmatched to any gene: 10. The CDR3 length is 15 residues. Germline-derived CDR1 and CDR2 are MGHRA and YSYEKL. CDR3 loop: CASSPMWTGKNEQYF. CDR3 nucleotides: TGCGCCAGCAGCCCTATGTGGACAGGGAAGAACGAGCAGTACTTC.

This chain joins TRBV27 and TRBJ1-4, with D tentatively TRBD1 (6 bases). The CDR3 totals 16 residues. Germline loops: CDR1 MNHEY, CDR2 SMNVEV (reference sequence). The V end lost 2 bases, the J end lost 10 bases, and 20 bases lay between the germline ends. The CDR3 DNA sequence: TGTGCCAGCAGTTTACGAAGGGACATGCCGGGGGGAAAACTGTTTTTT. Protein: CASSLRRDMPGGKLFF.

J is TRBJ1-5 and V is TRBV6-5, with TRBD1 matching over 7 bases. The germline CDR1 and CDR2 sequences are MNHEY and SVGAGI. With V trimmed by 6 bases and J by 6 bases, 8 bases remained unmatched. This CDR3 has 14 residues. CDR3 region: CASRATGERQPQHF. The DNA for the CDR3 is TGTGCCAGCAGAGCTACAGGGGAACGTCAGCCCCAGCATTTT.

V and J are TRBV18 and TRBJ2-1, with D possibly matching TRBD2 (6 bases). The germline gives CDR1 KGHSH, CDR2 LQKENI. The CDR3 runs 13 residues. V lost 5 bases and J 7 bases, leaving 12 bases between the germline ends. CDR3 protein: CASSGGTLNEQFF. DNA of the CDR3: TGTGCCAGCTCAGGAGGGACTTTGAATGAGCAGTTCTTC.

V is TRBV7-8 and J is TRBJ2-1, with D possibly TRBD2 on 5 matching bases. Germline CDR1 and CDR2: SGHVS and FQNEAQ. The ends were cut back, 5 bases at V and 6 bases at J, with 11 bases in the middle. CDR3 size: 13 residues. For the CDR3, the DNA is TGTGCCAGCAGCGGGTCCGAGGGCAATGAGCAGTTCTTC. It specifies CASSGSEGNEQFF.

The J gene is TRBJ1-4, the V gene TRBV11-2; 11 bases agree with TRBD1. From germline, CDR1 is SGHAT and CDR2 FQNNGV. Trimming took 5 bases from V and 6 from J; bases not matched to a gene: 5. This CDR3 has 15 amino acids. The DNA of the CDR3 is TGTGCCAGCAGCGATGGACAGGGGGCGGATGAAAAACTGTTTTTT. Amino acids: CASSDGQGADEKLFF.

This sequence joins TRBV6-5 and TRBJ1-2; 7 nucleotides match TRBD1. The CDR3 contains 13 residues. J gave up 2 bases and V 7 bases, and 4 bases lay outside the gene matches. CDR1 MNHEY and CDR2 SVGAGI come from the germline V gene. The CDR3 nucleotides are TGTGCCAGCACCGCGGACAGGAACTATGGCTACACCTTC. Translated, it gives CASTADRNYGYTF.

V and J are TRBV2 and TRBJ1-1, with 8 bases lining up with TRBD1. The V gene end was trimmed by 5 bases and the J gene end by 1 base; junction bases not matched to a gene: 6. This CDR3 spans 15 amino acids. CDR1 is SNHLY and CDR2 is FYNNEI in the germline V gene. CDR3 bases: TGTGCCAGCAGTACCCCCGGGACAGGGAACACTGAAGCTTTCTTT. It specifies CASSTPGTGNTEAFF.

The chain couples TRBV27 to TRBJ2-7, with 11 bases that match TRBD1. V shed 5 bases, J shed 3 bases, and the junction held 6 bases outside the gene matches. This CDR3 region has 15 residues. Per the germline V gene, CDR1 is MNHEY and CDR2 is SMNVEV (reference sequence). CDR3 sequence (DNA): TGTGCCAGCAGTCCACCGGGACAGGGGGTCTACGAGCAGTACTTC. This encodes CASSPPGQGVYEQYF.

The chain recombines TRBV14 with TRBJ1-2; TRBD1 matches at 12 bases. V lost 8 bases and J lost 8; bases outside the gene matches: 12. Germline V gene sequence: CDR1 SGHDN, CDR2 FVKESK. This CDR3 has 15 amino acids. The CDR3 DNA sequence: TGTGCCAGCGGACTGCCGGGACAGGGGGCGTGGGGCTACACCTTC. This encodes CASGLPGQGAWGYTF.

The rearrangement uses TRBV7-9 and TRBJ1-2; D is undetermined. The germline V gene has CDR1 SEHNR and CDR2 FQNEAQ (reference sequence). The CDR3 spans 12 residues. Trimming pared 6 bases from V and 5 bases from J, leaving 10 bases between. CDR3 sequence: CASSLEVYGYTF. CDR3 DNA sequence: TGTGCCAGCAGTCTAGAGGTTTATGGCTACACCTTC.

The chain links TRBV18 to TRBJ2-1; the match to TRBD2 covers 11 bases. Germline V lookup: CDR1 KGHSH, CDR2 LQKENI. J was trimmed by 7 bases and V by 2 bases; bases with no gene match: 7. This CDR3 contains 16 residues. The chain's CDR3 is CASSPSLAGGRNEQFF. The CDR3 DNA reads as TGTGCCAGCTCACCAAGCCTAGCGGGGGGCAGGAATGAGCAGTTCTTC.

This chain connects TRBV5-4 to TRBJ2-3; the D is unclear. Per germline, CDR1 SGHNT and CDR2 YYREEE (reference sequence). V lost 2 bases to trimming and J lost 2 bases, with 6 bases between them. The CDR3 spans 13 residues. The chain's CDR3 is CASSFDTTDTQYF. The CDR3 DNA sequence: TGTGCCAGCAGCTTCGACACCACAGATACGCAGTATTTT.